These T cell receptor beta chains were read from a single sample in a study of identical twins. In TCRdb, the 5' RACE reads were re-called with MiXCR into one record per CDR3 protein. Among some 1,600,000 distinct CDR3 sequences listed, around 33% were seen once. The sample consisted of cord blood. The receptors were sampled from a newborn girl in good health. The CDR3 runs from the conserved cysteine through the conserved F or W. Each record gives: J gene, V gene, CDR3 protein.

J: TRBJ2-2
V: TRBV12-3/TRBV12-4
CDR3: CASSLRMSTGELFF

J: TRBJ2-1
V: TRBV4-2
CDR3: CASRRGGMQSYNEQFF

J: TRBJ2-1
V: TRBV27
CDR3: CASSIPRQSLSSYNEQFF

J: TRBJ1-4
V: TRBV7-9
CDR3: CASSASGGGTNEKLFF

J: TRBJ2-1
V: TRBV6-5
CDR3: CASSYPPQLAGGPSSYNEQFF

J: TRBJ2-7
V: TRBV27
CDR3: CASSLYRRGPYEQYF

J: TRBJ2-1
V: TRBV20-1
CDR3: CSAVMVDSYNEQFF

J: TRBJ1-2
V: TRBV5-6
CDR3: CASSPGQGLYGYTF

J: TRBJ2-7
V: TRBV6-2/TRBV6-3
CDR3: CASSKLTRGNEQYF

J: TRBJ1-2
V: TRBV12-3/TRBV12-4
CDR3: CASSFFPGQHNYGYTF

J: TRBJ1-2
V: TRBV6-6
CDR3: CASRARGADGYTF

J: TRBJ1-1
V: TRBV5-1
CDR3: CASSLVVLNTEAFF

J: TRBJ1-5
V: TRBV3-1
CDR3: CASSQDGVWESQHF

J: TRBJ2-5
V: TRBV12-5
CDR3: CASGPGVETQYF

J: TRBJ2-5
V: TRBV6-6
CDR3: CASSPGGADTETQYF

J: TRBJ2-7
V: TRBV10-3
CDR3: CAISESGTSGDYEQYF

J: TRBJ1-6
V: TRBV5-1
CDR3: CASSPLDGGKSPLHF

J: TRBJ2-5
V: TRBV6-1
CDR3: CASSRTFPSGDQYF

J: TRBJ1-2
V: TRBV6-6
CDR3: CASSYSTGGADYGYTF

J: TRBJ2-2
V: TRBV19
CDR3: CASSIGVGRHTGELFF

J: TRBJ1-1
V: TRBV27
CDR3: CASSLVSLGGGEAFF

J: TRBJ2-5
V: TRBV7-8
CDR3: CASSSTEGEETQYF

J: NA
V: TRBV20-1
CDR3: CSAWGNHYNEQYF

J: TRBJ2-7
V: TRBV12-3/TRBV12-4
CDR3: CASSLYRDWFYEQDF

J: TRBJ2-5
V: TRBV11-2
CDR3: CASSFPPFQETQYF

J: TRBJ1-2
V: TRBV4-1
CDR3: CASSQAQGITYGYTF

J: TRBJ1-2
V: TRBV4-2
CDR3: CASTTKGQARLRLNGYTF

J: TRBJ2-7
V: TRBV20-1
CDR3: CSATSGHIIHEQYF

J: TRBJ2-5
V: TRBV29-1
CDR3: CSVRLAGPQLRNEQYF

J: TRBJ2-6
V: TRBV25-1
CDR3: CASSDFRSGANVLTF

J: TRBJ1-3
V: TRBV4-2
CDR3: CASSQERQNSGNTIYF

J: TRBJ2-5
V: TRBV10-3
CDR3: CAISGSGVETQYF

J: TRBJ2-3
V: TRBV29-1
CDR3: CSAGHIGGRTDTQYF

J: TRBJ2-5
V: TRBV7-6
CDR3: CASSLAGPYQETQYF

J: TRBJ2-4
V: TRBV20-1
CDR3: CGILGTFLAKNIQYF

J: TRBJ2-7
V: TRBV12-3/TRBV12-4
CDR3: CASTILGIHEQYF

J: TRBJ1-5
V: TRBV6-1
CDR3: CASSDMTGGNQPQHF

J: TRBJ2-3
V: TRBV4-2
CDR3: CASSQGGASGVTSTDTQYF

J: TRBJ2-5
V: TRBV12-3/TRBV12-4
CDR3: CASSPYRDPRETQYF

J: TRBJ2-5
V: TRBV28
CDR3: CASSSWASALQETQYF

J: TRBJ2-5
V: TRBV25-1
CDR3: CASSESAGGIGETQYF

J: TRBJ2-3
V: TRBV7-2
CDR3: CASSDPGTQYF

J: TRBJ1-2
V: TRBV7-9
CDR3: CASSATGLHYGYTF

J: TRBJ1-6
V: TRBV27
CDR3: CASSVLGNNSPLHF

J: TRBJ2-3
V: TRBV4-2
CDR3: CASSVHTIAGASPDTQYF

J: TRBJ1-5
V: TRBV27
CDR3: CASNLFGGSNQPQHF

J: TRBJ1-2
V: TRBV10-3
CDR3: CAISERQAYYGYTF

J: TRBJ2-3
V: TRBV2
CDR3: CASSYPGGPADTQYF

J: TRBJ1-3
V: TRBV27
CDR3: CASSLSYGGAGNTIYF

J: TRBJ2-1
V: TRBV2
CDR3: CASRFRDHSYNEQFF

J: TRBJ2-2
V: TRBV24-1
CDR3: CATSDPLAGGSGTGELFF

J: TRBJ2-1
V: TRBV7-2
CDR3: CASSLSGTGINEQFF

J: TRBJ2-3
V: TRBV5-1
CDR3: CASSLAWADTDTQYF

J: TRBJ2-1
V: TRBV6-1
CDR3: CASSTRGTSGAYNEQFF

J: TRBJ2-3
V: TRBV10-3
CDR3: CAISESGLPFSTDTQYF